Below are 5 T cell receptor beta chains sequenced from a single sample in a study of control samples from healthy donors and cancer patients. Libraries were prepared by immunoSEQ multiplex PCR; TCRdb keeps only in-frame clonotypes and omits some of them. Of 85,000 to 120,000 clones listed, 90% to 95% are singletons. Sequencing was carried out using blood. These receptors were taken from a young woman in good health.

This clone was observed a single time. The chain joins TRBV10-2 to TRBJ2-1; tentative D call: TRBD2 (6 bases). The germline V gene has CDR1 WSHSY and CDR2 SAAADI. CDR3 size: 12 residues. Trimming removed 6 bases from V and 10 bases from J, with 13 bases in between. CDR3 region: CASSPGDGEQFF. Written as DNA, the CDR3 is TGCGCCAGCAGCCCGGGGGATGGGGAGCAGTTCTTC.

This rearrangement joins TRBV4-1 to TRBJ1-3, with TRBD1 as a possible D gene (5 bases). Between the trimmed V and J ends, which lost 1 base and 8 bases, there was a span of 12 bases. The germline V gene encodes CDR1 MGHRA and CDR2 YSYEKL. There are 14 residues in the CDR3. The chain's CDR3 is CASSQGDPMDTIYF. DNA of the CDR3: TGCGCCAGCAGCCAAGGGGACCCCATGGACACCATATATTTT.

V gene TRBV24-1 combines with J gene TRBJ1-5; 7 bases are a match to TRBD1. Germline V gene data show CDR1 as KGHDR and CDR2 as SFDVKD. CDR3 length: 17 amino acids. V lost 3 bases, J lost 2 bases, and 9 bases stayed unmatched. CDR3 region: CATSDARQGFGNQPQHF. The CDR3, as DNA: TGTGCCACCAGTGATGCTCGACAGGGATTCGGCAATCAGCCCCAGCATTTT.

The rearrangement links TRBV19 to TRBJ2-7; perhaps D is TRBD1 or TRBD2 (5 bases each). Trimming removed 2 bases at V and 1 base at J, with 18 bases between. The CDR3 contains 17 residues. From germline, CDR1 is LNHDA and CDR2 SQIVND (reference sequence). CDR3 sequence reads: CASSIRELGDGSYEQYF. CDR3 sequence (DNA): TGTGCCAGTAGTATACGTGAATTAGGGGACGGATCCTACGAGCAGTACTTC.

The chain has TRBV11-3 and TRBJ2-2; no clear D. CDR1 and CDR2 from the germline V gene are SGHNT and YENEEA. V was clipped by 4 bases and J by 3 bases, with 15 bases between them. The CDR3 extends over 16 amino acids. The CDR3 sequence: CASSSAATFYTGELFF. DNA for the CDR3: TGTGCCAGCAGCTCCGCCGCTACGTTCTACACCGGGGAGCTGTTTTTT.